The entry that follows covers one T cell receptor (beta chain) sequence. The sample originates from a study of blood T cell repertoires in COVID-19. Study overall: The cDNA or gDNA used as material had been derived from T cells, B-cell-depleted T cells, or PBMCs.

Germline-derived CDR1 and CDR2 are SGHDT and YYEEEE. V shed 4 bases and J shed 0 bases, with 15 bases lying between them. This CDR3 is built from 16 residues. Generated by immunoSEQ multiplex PCR, the TCRdb table keeps only in-frame clones and is missing some. This table holds 90,000 to 100,000 clones, 81% found once. The clonotype originates from a man aged 55 to 70 with acute or convalescent COVID-19. The chain couples TRBV5-6 to TRBJ2-3; a weak D match, TRBD2 (5 bases). The sample comprised peripheral blood. CDR3: CASSPIPRGSTDTQYF. CDR3 nucleotides: TGTGCCAGCAGCCCAATTCCCCGGGGAAGCACAGATACGCAGTATTTT. Looking up the rest from reference TRBV5-6 and TRBJ2-3 gives the full variable domain: DAGVTQSPTHLIKTRGQQVTLRCSPKSGHDTVSWYQQALGQGPQFIFQYYEEEERQRGNFPDRFSGHQFPNYSSELNVNALLLGDSALYLCASSPIPRGSTDTQYFGPGTRLTVL.